These 25 T cell receptor beta chains were all obtained from the same sample, sequenced in a study of PD-1 blockade in classical Hodgkin lymphoma. Sample time point: cycle 4 day 1 (C4D1), after less than seven weeks of nivolumab. Every patient had relapsed following autologous stem cell transplantation, and cohorts differed in brentuximab vedotin exposure. From thawed PBMCs, CD4+ T cells were purified using magnetic negative selection. Method: immunoSEQ multiplex PCR; TCRdb's copy keeps in-frame clones and lacks some. Among some 30,000 clones listed, roughly nine tenths were seen once. The source material was CD4+ T cells from blood, sampled before the fourth cycle of nivolumab. Every receptor here comes from a human donor with classical Hodgkin lymphoma.

This chain uses TRBV28 with TRBJ1-1; D call uncertain. The CDR3 length is 12 residues. V was pared by 6 bases and J by 6 bases, with 11 bases between. Germline-derived CDR1 and CDR2 are MDHEN and SYDVKM. The CDR3 protein is CASSSTSPEAFF. CDR3 sequence (DNA): TGTGCCAGCAGCTCCACGAGCCCTGAAGCTTTCTTT.

The chain recombines TRBV15 with TRBJ2-5, with 8 bases lining up with TRBD2. The CDR3 length is 14 residues. Germline V gene lookup returns CDR1 LNHNV and CDR2 YYDKDF (reference sequence). With 3 bases clipped from V and 2 bases from J, the junction kept 2 bases outside the gene matches. CDR3 sequence: CATSRTSVQETQYF. In nucleotides, the CDR3 is TGTGCCACCAGCAGGACTAGCGTACAAGAGACCCAGTACTTC.

The genes are TRBV7-3 and TRBJ1-2, with TRBD1 identical over 7 bases. Germline V CDR1 and CDR2: SGHTA, FQGTGA. The V and J ends lost 3 bases and 7 bases, in that order; junction bases with no gene match: 8. CDR3 size: 14 residues. The CDR3 region is CASSLTGTAGGYTF. The CDR3 DNA sequence: TGTGCCAGCAGCTTGACCGGGACAGCGGGTGGCTACACCTTC. Combining the CDR3 with reference TRBV7-3 and TRBJ1-2 gives the whole variable domain GAGVSQTPSNKVTEKGKYVELRCDPISGHTALYWYRQSLGQGPEFLIYFQGTGAADDSGLPNDRFFAVRPEGSVSTLKIQRTERGDSAVYLCASSLTGTAGGYTFGSGTRLTVV.

V usage is TRBV27 and J usage is TRBJ2-5; no clear D gene. The V and J ends lost 0 bases and 4 bases respectively, with 9 bases between them. The CDR3 length is 14 residues. Germline-derived CDR1 and CDR2 are MNHEY and SMNVEV (reference sequence). CDR3 in DNA: TGTGCCAGCAGTTTATCCCCGTTGGGAGAGACCCAGTACTTC. It yields the protein CASSLSPLGETQYF.

This chain uses TRBV28 with TRBJ2-6, with no clear D. Trimming left V 0 bases short and J 1 base short, with 7 bases between. Germline V lookup: CDR1 MDHEN, CDR2 SYDVKM. This CDR3 spans 16 amino acids. Here the CDR3 DNA reads TGTGCCAGCAGTTTATGGGTTGCTTCTGGGGCCAACGTCCTGACTTTC. Amino acids: CASSLWVASGANVLTF. Full variable domain (outside the CDR3, taken from reference TRBV28 and TRBJ2-6): DVKVTQSSRYLVKRTGEKVFLECVQDMDHENMFWYRQDPGLGLRLIYFSYDVKMKEKGDIPEGYSVSREKKERFSLILESASTNQTSMYLCASSLWVASGANVLTFGAGSRLTVL.

DNA for the CDR3: TGTGCCATCAGTGAGTCCGGGGATAGCAATCAGCCCCAGCATTTT. This sequence encodes CAISESGDSNQPQHF. J is TRBJ1-5 and V is TRBV10-3, with D uncertain. The germline gives CDR1 ENHRY, CDR2 SYGVKD. The V gene lost 0 bases and the J gene lost 0 bases, with 6 bases spanning the gap. The CDR3 totals 15 residues.

The chain links TRBV19 to TRBJ2-3; 8 bases are a match to TRBD2. V lost 3 bases to trimming and J lost 4 bases; unmatched junction nucleotides: 6. Germline V lookup: CDR1 LNHDA, CDR2 SQIVND (reference sequence). This CDR3 region has 15 residues. The CDR3 loop is CASSIGAGVADTQYF. CDR3 DNA sequence: TGTGCCAGTAGTATCGGAGCGGGAGTGGCAGATACGCAGTATTTT.

The chain has TRBV7-6 and TRBJ2-2; D remains ambiguous. CDR1 is SGHVS and CDR2 is FNYEAQ in the germline V gene. CDR3 length: 17 residues. Trimming removed 0 bases at V and 0 bases at J, with 11 bases between. DNA for the CDR3: TGTGCCAGCAGCTTAGCCTTGTCTTACTCGAACACCGGGGAGCTGTTTTTT. Its translation is CASSLALSYSNTGELFF.

In nucleotides, the CDR3 is TGTGCCATCAGTGAGTCTAGAATGGGGACGGGTCCTTACGAGCAGTACTTC. It encodes CAISESRMGTGPYEQYF. The V call is TRBV10-3, the J call TRBJ2-7; D is perhaps TRBD1 or TRBD2 (5 bases each). V was clipped by 0 bases and J by 4 bases, with 19 bases between them. Germline CDR1 ENHRY, CDR2 SYGVKD. The CDR3 loop spans 17 amino acids.

This chain joins TRBV28 and TRBJ2-7, with 12 bases lining up with TRBD2. The CDR3 is made up of 16 amino acids. J gave up 4 bases and V 0 bases, and 4 bases lay outside the gene matches. Germline-derived CDR1 and CDR2 are MDHEN and SYDVKM. In DNA form, the CDR3 reads TGTGCCAGCAGTTTATGGAAGGGGACTAGCGGGTACGAGCAGTACTTC. Translation gives CASSLWKGTSGYEQYF.

This clone is a singleton in its sample. The rearrangement uses TRBV29-1 and TRBJ1-4, with 9 bases identical to TRBD1. The junction had 4 bases not matched to a gene; V was cut back by 6 bases and J by 5 bases. CDR3 length: 13 amino acids. Germline V gene lookup returns CDR1 SQVTM and CDR2 ANQGSEA. The CDR3 DNA sequence: TGCAGCGTCCCCGGGACAGGGAATGAAAAACTGTTTTTT. Protein: CSVPGTGNEKLFF.

This clone showed up just once. V is TRBV5-1 and J is TRBJ2-5, with D uncertain. The length of the CDR3 is 11 residues. CDR1 is SGHRS, CDR2 YFSETQ, per germline. Trimming took off 4 bases at V and 4 bases at J, with 5 bases between the two ends. DNA for the CDR3: TGCGCCAGCAGCCCGGGAGAGACCCAGTACTTC. It translates to CASSPGETQYF.

The chain has TRBV5-1 and TRBJ2-1; D is perhaps TRBD1 (6 bases). The V gene's germline CDR1 is SGHRS and CDR2 YFSETQ. Trimming shortened V by 0 bases and J by 8 bases, and 6 bases separated the two germline ends. The CDR3 is made up of 12 amino acids. The DNA of the CDR3 is TGCGCCAGCAGCTTGGAGGGGGATGAGCAGTTCTTC. Its protein is CASSLEGDEQFF.

The chain employs TRBV5-1 and TRBJ2-1; TRBD2 matches 8 bases. With V trimmed by 0 bases and J by 4 bases, 6 bases remained unmatched. CDR1 is SGHRS, CDR2 YFSETQ, per germline. CDR3 length: 16 amino acids. CDR3 protein: CASSLAGLAPYNEQFF. The CDR3 nucleotides read TGCGCCAGCAGCTTGGCCGGACTAGCTCCGTACAATGAGCAGTTCTTC.

The chain couples TRBV30 to TRBJ2-3; 9 positions agree with TRBD2. V dropped 0 bases and J dropped 6; count of bases not matched to a gene: 7. The CDR3 runs 15 residues. The V gene's germline CDR1 is GTSNPN and CDR2 SVGIG (reference sequence). The CDR3 sequence: CAWSVGSGSWDTQYF. In DNA form, the CDR3 reads TGTGCCTGGAGTGTAGGTAGCGGGAGTTGGGATACGCAGTATTTT. Full variable domain (outside the CDR3, taken from reference TRBV30 and TRBJ2-3): SQTIHQWPATLVQPVGSPLSLECTVEGTSNPNLYWYRQAAGRGLQLLFYSVGIGQISSEVPQNLSASRPQDRQFILSSKKLLLSDSGFYLCAWSVGSGSWDTQYFGPGTRLTVL.

The chain couples TRBV19 to TRBJ2-7; D may match TRBD1 or TRBD2 (5 bases each). Germline V gene sequence: CDR1 LNHDA, CDR2 SQIVND (reference sequence). Trimming removed 2 bases at V and 3 bases at J, with 14 bases between. The CDR3 sequence is 15 residues long. The CDR3 bases are TGTGCCAGTAGTATATCCCTACTAGACAGCTACGAGCAGTACTTC. Protein sequence: CASSISLLDSYEQYF.

The V call is TRBV28, the J call TRBJ1-2; D unresolved. The CDR3 consists of 12 residues. Germline lookup yields CDR1 MDHEN and CDR2 SYDVKM. With 4 bases removed from V and 5 bases from J, the gap between germline ends came to 8 bases. The CDR3 coding sequence is TGTGCCAGCAGTTCGGATGTATATGGCTACACCTTC. Translation gives CASSSDVYGYTF.

The rearrangement joins TRBV7-8 to TRBJ1-1, with 7 bases fitting TRBD1. Germline CDR1 reads SGHVS; CDR2 reads FQNEAQ. CDR3 length: 16 residues. With V trimmed by 10 bases and J by 3 bases, 17 bases remained unmatched. The CDR3 spells CATLSGTASWDTEAFF. In DNA, the CDR3 is TGTGCCACACTTTCCGGGACAGCCTCCTGGGACACTGAAGCTTTCTTT.

The chain recombines TRBV14 with TRBJ2-7; the match to TRBD2 covers 11 bases. This CDR3 is 15 amino acids long. The V segment lost 2 bases and the J segment 8 bases; nucleotides outside the gene matches: 8. Germline V gene data show CDR1 as SGHDN and CDR2 as FVKESK. The CDR3 reads CASSQLTSGSSKQYF. The CDR3 nucleotides read TGTGCCAGCAGCCAACTCACTAGCGGGAGCTCAAAGCAGTACTTC.

This clone is a singleton in its sample. The rearrangement links TRBV29-1 to TRBJ2-1, with 8 bases that match TRBD2. Germline assignment: CDR1 SQVTM and CDR2 ANQGSEA. V was pared by 4 bases and J by 10 bases, with 15 bases of the junction left unmatched. The CDR3 is made up of 15 amino acids. CDR3 sequence reads: CSVGRGGGRGREQFF. DNA for the CDR3: TGCAGCGTTGGCCGGGGGGGTGGGAGAGGCCGCGAGCAGTTCTTC.

The genes are TRBV30 and TRBJ2-5; 16 bases are shared with TRBD2. Germline loops: CDR1 GTSNPN, CDR2 SVGIG (reference sequence). The CDR3 is made up of 15 amino acids. Trimming cost V 2 bases and J 8 bases; bases outside gene matches: 5. CDR3 sequence (DNA): TGTGCCTGGAGTTTCGGGACTAGCGGGAGGGAAACCCAGTACTTC. It encodes CAWSFGTSGRETQYF. Complete variable domain (other parts from reference TRBV30 and TRBJ2-5): SQTIHQWPATLVQPVGSPLSLECTVEGTSNPNLYWYRQAAGRGLQLLFYSVGIGQISSEVPQNLSASRPQDRQFILSSKKLLLSDSGFYLCAWSFGTSGRETQYFGPGTRLLVL.

The chain joins TRBV6-4 to TRBJ1-4, with D unresolved. The CDR3 has 15 amino acids. Germline lookup yields CDR1 MRHNA and CDR2 SNTAGT. With 1 base removed from V and 10 bases from J, the gap between germline ends came to 16 bases. CDR3 region: CASSDFPHGVRKLFF. For the CDR3, the DNA is TGTGCCAGCAGTGACTTCCCCCATGGGGTGAGAAAACTGTTTTTT.

The chain combines TRBV27 with TRBJ2-6; possibly TRBD2 for D (5 bases). CDR1 MNHEY and CDR2 SMNVEV come from the germline V gene (reference sequence). The V end lost 5 bases, the J end lost 2 bases, and 10 bases lay between the germline ends. CDR3 length equals 15 residues. CDR3 residues: CASSPDGTGANVLTF. The CDR3 nucleotides read TGTGCCAGCAGTCCGGACGGGACTGGGGCCAACGTCCTGACTTTC.

The chain is built from TRBV28 and TRBJ2-5, with a weak D call TRBD2 (6 bases). V shed 4 bases and J shed 4 bases, with 16 bases lying between them. The CDR3 totals 15 residues. The V gene's germline CDR1 is MDHEN and CDR2 SYDVKM. CDR3 coding DNA: TGTGCCAGCAGTTGGGAGGCGGGCCTGTTAGAGACCCAGTACTTC. Translated, it gives CASSWEAGLLETQYF.

The chain joins TRBV6-1 to TRBJ2-4, with D hard to call. The germline V gene encodes CDR1 MNHNS and CDR2 SASEGT. There are 13 residues in the CDR3. The germline V and J ends were trimmed by 6 bases and 4 bases, with 10 bases remaining between them. The CDR3 DNA reads TGTGCCAGCAGCACCGCTGATAAAAACATTCAGTACTTC. Its protein product is CASSTADKNIQYF.